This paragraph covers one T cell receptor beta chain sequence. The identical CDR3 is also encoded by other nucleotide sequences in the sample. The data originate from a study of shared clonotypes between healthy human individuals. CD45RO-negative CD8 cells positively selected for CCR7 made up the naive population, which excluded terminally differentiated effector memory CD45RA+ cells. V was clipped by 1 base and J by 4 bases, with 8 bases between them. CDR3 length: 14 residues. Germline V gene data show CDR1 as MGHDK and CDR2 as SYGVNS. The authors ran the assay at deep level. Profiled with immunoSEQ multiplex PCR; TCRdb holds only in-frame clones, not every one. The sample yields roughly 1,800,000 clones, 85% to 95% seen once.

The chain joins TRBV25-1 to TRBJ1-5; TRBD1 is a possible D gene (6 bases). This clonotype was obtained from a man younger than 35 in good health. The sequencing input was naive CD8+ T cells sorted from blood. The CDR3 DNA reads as TGTGCCAGCAGTGAATTAGGGGGAAATCAGCCCCAGCATTTT. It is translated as CASSELGGNQPQHF.